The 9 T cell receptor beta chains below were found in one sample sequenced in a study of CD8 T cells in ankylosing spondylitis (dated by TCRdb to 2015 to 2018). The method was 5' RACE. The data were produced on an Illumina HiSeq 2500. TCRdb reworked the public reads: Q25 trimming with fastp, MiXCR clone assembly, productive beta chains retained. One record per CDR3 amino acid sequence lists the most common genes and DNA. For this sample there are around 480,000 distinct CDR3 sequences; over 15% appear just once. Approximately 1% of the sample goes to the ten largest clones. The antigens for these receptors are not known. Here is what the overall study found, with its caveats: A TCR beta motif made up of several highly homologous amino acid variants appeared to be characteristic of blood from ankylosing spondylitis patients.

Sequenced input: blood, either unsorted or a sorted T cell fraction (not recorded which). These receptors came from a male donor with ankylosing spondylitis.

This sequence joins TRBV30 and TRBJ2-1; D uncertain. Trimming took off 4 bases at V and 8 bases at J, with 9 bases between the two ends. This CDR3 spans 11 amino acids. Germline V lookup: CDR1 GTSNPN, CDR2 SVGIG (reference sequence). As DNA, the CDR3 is TGTGCCTGGAATTCAAGGGATGAGCAGTTCTTC. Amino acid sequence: CAWNSRDEQFF.

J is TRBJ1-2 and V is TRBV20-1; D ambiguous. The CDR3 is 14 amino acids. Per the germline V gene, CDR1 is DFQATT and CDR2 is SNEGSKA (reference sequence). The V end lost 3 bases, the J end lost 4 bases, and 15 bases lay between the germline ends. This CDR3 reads CSASSTGYGYGYTF. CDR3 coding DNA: TGCAGTGCTAGTAGTACGGGTTATGGCTATGGCTACACCTTC.

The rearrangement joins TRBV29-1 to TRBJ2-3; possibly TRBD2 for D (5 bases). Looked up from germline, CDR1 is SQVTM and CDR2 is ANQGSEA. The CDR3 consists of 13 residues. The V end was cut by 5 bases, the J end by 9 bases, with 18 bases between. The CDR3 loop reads CSVLIEGLATQYF. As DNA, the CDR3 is TGCAGCGTTTTGATCGAAGGACTCGCGACGCAGTATTTT.

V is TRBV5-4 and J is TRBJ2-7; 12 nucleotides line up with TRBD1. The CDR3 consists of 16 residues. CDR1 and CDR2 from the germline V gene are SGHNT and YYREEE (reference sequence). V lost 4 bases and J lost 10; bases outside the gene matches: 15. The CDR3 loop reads CASSRQGQGAKVLQYF. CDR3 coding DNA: TGTGCCAGCAGCCGGCAGGGACAGGGGGCTAAGGTTCTACAGTACTTC.

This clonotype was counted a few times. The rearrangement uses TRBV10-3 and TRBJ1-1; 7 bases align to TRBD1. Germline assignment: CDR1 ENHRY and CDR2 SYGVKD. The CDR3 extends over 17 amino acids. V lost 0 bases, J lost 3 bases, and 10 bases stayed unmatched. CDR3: CAISESGSGGFYTEAFF. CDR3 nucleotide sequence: TGTGCCATCAGTGAGTCGGGCTCAGGGGGGTTTTACACTGAAGCTTTCTTT.

DNA for the CDR3: TGCGCCAGCAGCTTGGGGACAAGAGAAGCTTTCTTT. Translating gives CASSLGTREAFF. The gene calls are TRBV5-1 and TRBJ1-1; perhaps TRBD1 as D (5 bases). Trimming took off 0 bases at V and 8 bases at J, with 8 bases between the two ends. The CDR3 runs 12 residues. Germline loops: CDR1 SGHRS, CDR2 YFSETQ. Based on the CDR3 plus reference TRBV5-1 and TRBJ1-1, the full variable domain is KAGVTQTPRYLIKTRGQQVTLSCSPISGHRSVSWYQQTPGQGLQFLFEYFSETQRNKGNFPGRFSGRQFSNSRSEMNVSTLELGDSALYLCASSLGTREAFFGQGTRLTVV.

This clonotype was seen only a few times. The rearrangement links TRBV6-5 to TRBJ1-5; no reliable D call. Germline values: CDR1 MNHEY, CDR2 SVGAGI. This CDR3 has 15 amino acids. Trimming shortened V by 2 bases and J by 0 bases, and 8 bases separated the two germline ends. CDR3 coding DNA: TGTGCCAGCAGTTACAACACATATAGCAATCAGCCCCAGCATTTT. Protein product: CASSYNTYSNQPQHF.

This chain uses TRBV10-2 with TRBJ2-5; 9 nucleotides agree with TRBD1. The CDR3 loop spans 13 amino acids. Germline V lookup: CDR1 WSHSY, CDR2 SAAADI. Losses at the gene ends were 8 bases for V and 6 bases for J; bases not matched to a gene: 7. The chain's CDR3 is CASGDRVGKTQYF. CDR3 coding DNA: TGCGCCAGCGGGGACAGGGTGGGAAAGACCCAGTACTTC.

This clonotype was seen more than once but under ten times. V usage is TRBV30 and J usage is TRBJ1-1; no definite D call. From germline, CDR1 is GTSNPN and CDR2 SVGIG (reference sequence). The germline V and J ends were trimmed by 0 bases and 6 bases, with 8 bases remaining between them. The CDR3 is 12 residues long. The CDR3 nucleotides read TGTGCCTGGAGTGTGAATGAGGCTGAAGCTTTCTTT. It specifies CAWSVNEAEAFF.